This T cell receptor (beta chain) comes out of a study of cytomegalovirus exposure and HLA in healthy donors. Regarding the study as a whole: In an earlier analysis, about 87% or about 30%: the productive usage of most TCR beta V segments. Analysis was carried out at a later point, and it linked a missense DCLRE1C variant to TCR beta V- and J-gene trimming. It was shown in a later analysis that HLA-associated TCR beta chains were more clonally expanded than other, equally common chains.

Germline CDR1 is SGHNT and CDR2 is YYREEE (reference sequence). The CDR3 runs 15 residues. The junction had 4 bases not matched to a gene; V was cut back by 0 bases and J by 2 bases. Comments on this clone: Antigen specificity is unknown. Other DNA sequences from this sample encode an identical CDR3 as well.

The study ran its PCR with 60 Vbeta and 13 Jbeta primers. Per the original methods: In a later analysis, of tens of millions of unique beta chains, some 10 million appeared in at least two donors. The data were produced by immunoSEQ multiplex PCR, yet TCRdb's version contains in-frame clones alone and is incomplete. Clone size and the V and J calls come from that table; the DNA yielded D and trimming. The sample consists of some 200,000 clones, over 65% of them appearing once. The source of this sequence is a boy between 2 and 10 years old in good health and CMV-seronegative. Sequences were obtained from PBMCs. The chain joins TRBV5-4 to TRBJ2-5, with 7 positions matching TRBD1. The CDR3 loop reads CASSLGRTGQETQYF. DNA of the CDR3: TGTGCCAGCAGCTTGGGTCGGACAGGTCAAGAGACCCAGTACTTC.